Below are 24 T cell receptor beta chains sequenced from a single sample in a study of blood T cell repertoires in COVID-19. Some clones are missing from TCRdb's copy, which holds only in-frame ones; the method was immunoSEQ multiplex PCR. This sample has more than 300,000 clones, with 85% to 90% found just once. The sample consisted of PBMCs or T cells enriched from blood (not recorded which). These receptors came from a man aged 25 to 45 who had recovered from COVID-19.

There are many counts of this clone. The V call is TRBV28, the J call TRBJ2-3; D gene uncertain. The CDR3 length is 14 residues. The V end lost 7 bases, the J end lost 4 bases, and 15 bases lay between the germline ends. CDR1 and CDR2 (germline): MDHEN, SYDVKM. This chain's CDR3 is CASIEDGWADTQYF. The CDR3 nucleotides are TGTGCCAGCATCGAAGACGGGTGGGCAGATACGCAGTATTTT. Together with reference TRBV28 and TRBJ2-3, the CDR3 gives the full variable domain: DVKVTQSSRYLVKRTGEKVFLECVQDMDHENMFWYRQDPGLGLRLIYFSYDVKMKEKGDIPEGYSVSREKKERFSLILESASTNQTSMYLCASIEDGWADTQYFGPGTRLTVL.

DNA for the CDR3: TGTGCCAGCAGTGAATTTCCAGGGTCTACCACTGAAGCTTTCTTT. Encoded protein: CASSEFPGSTTEAFF. The V gene is TRBV6-1, the J gene TRBJ1-1; perhaps TRBD1 as D (5 bases). V was cut by 2 bases and J by 4 bases, with 14 bases left in between. The V gene's germline CDR1 is MNHNS and CDR2 SASEGT. The CDR3 sequence is 15 residues long.

J is TRBJ2-7 and V is TRBV11-2; D unclear. This CDR3 is 12 amino acids long. V lost 8 bases to trimming and J lost 5 bases, with 13 bases between them. Germline V gives CDR1 SGHAT, CDR2 FQNNGV. Written as DNA, the CDR3 is TGTGCCAGCTCTCTGGGCTTGAACGAGCAGTACTTC. The encoded protein is CASSLGLNEQYF.

The CDR3 here is CASRANGATNEKLFF. The CDR3 DNA is TGTGCCAGCAGGGCAAACGGGGCAACTAATGAAAAACTGTTTTTT. V is TRBV2 and J is TRBJ1-4; D not resolved. V was trimmed by 6 bases and J by 0 bases, leaving 11 bases between them. The CDR3 is made up of 15 amino acids. Germline CDR1 SNHLY, CDR2 FYNNEI.

The J gene is TRBJ1-1, the V gene TRBV11-1, with 10 bases lining up with TRBD1. There are 14 residues in the CDR3. Germline loops: CDR1 SGHAT, CDR2 FQDESV (reference sequence). V was pared by 5 bases and J by 6 bases, with 6 bases of the junction left unmatched. The CDR3 DNA is TGTGCCAGCAGCGGAGACAGGGGGCGGGCTGAAGCTTTCTTT. It yields the protein CASSGDRGRAEAFF.

The V and J genes are TRBV5-1 and TRBJ2-2; 13 bases align to TRBD2. CDR1 SGHRS and CDR2 YFSETQ come from the germline V gene. After removal of 4 bases from V and 0 bases from J, the junction contained 3 bases not matched to a gene. The CDR3 consists of 17 residues. The CDR3: CASSGGLAGTNTGELFF. Written as DNA, the CDR3 is TGCGCCAGCAGCGGGGGACTAGCGGGGACGAACACCGGGGAGCTGTTTTTT.

There are a few counts of this clone. V gene TRBV7-9 combines with J gene TRBJ1-1; TRBD1 aligns across 10 bases. The CDR3 consists of 16 residues. The V segment lost 3 bases and the J segment 5 bases; nucleotides outside the gene matches: 9. Germline-derived CDR1 and CDR2 are SEHNR and FQNEAQ (reference sequence). The CDR3 here is CASSFPWTGGKTEAFF. The DNA of the CDR3 is TGTGCCAGCAGCTTTCCCTGGACAGGGGGAAAAACTGAAGCTTTCTTT.

The chain is built from TRBV28 and TRBJ1-5, with 11 bases lining up with TRBD1. This CDR3 contains 14 residues. After removal of 7 bases from V and 6 bases from J, the junction contained 5 bases not matched to a gene. The germline CDR1 and CDR2 sequences are MDHEN and SYDVKM. CDR3 in DNA: TGTGCCAGCAAAGGACAGGGGGCGAGTCAGCCCCAGCATTTT. Protein product: CASKGQGASQPQHF.

The chain combines TRBV3-1 (or the pseudogene TRBV3-2) with TRBJ1-6; D call uncertain. The V end lost 1 base, the J end lost 2 bases, and 3 bases lay between the germline ends. Germline lookup yields CDR1 LGHDT and CDR2 YNNKEL (reference sequence). This CDR3 spans 14 amino acids. CDR3 loop: CASSQAAYNSPLHF. The CDR3 nucleotides are TGTGCCAGCAGCCAAGCTGCCTATAATTCACCCCTCCACTTT.

The chain employs TRBV6-1 and TRBJ2-2; D is perhaps TRBD1 (6 bases). From germline, CDR1 is MNHNS and CDR2 SASEGT. Trimming shortened V by 2 bases and J by 3 bases, and 7 bases separated the two germline ends. The CDR3 has 14 residues. CDR3 DNA: TGTGCCAGCAGTGAAAAGGGGGACACCGGGGAGCTGTTTTTT. Its protein is CASSEKGDTGELFF.

This clone was picked up one time. V and J are TRBV6-5 and TRBJ2-7; D gene ambiguous. V was clipped by 7 bases and J by 6 bases, with 13 bases between them. The CDR3 runs 12 residues. Germline loops: CDR1 MNHEY, CDR2 SVGAGI. The CDR3 here is CASTPSPGEQYF. The CDR3 bases are TGTGCCAGCACCCCATCGCCGGGCGAGCAGTACTTC.

The CDR3 DNA sequence: TGTGCCAGCAGGACAGGTTCGAACACCGGGGAGCTGTTTTTT. Encoded protein: CASRTGSNTGELFF. The gene calls are TRBV6-5 and TRBJ2-2; weak D call: TRBD1 (6 bases). Per germline, CDR1 MNHEY and CDR2 SVGAGI. Trimming took off 6 bases at V and 0 bases at J, with 8 bases between the two ends. The CDR3 has 14 amino acids.

The rearrangement links TRBV11-2 to TRBJ2-1; 11 bases fit TRBD2. Germline CDR1 is SGHAT and CDR2 is FQNNGV. This CDR3 has 17 residues. V lost 5 bases to trimming and J lost 0 bases; unmatched junction nucleotides: 6. For the CDR3, the DNA is TGTGCCAGCAGCCCGGGACTAGCGGTGAGCTCCTACAATGAGCAGTTCTTC. Protein sequence: CASSPGLAVSSYNEQFF. The variable domain in full, with the rest retrieved from reference TRBV11-2 and TRBJ2-1, is EAGVAQSPRYKIIEKRQSVAFWCNPISGHATLYWYQQILGQGPKLLIQFQNNGVVDDSQLPKDRFSAERLKGVDSTLKIQPAKLEDSAVYLCASSPGLAVSSYNEQFFGPGTRLTVL.

This chain joins TRBV29-1 and TRBJ1-2; weak D call: TRBD1 (5 bases). Germline CDR1 is SQVTM and CDR2 is ANQGSEA. The V gene lost 8 bases and the J gene lost 4 bases, with 17 bases spanning the gap. This CDR3 has 13 residues. The DNA of the CDR3 is TGCAGCACTCGACTGTTGGGGGGCTATGGCTACACCTTC. Its protein product is CSTRLLGGYGYTF.

This rearrangement joins TRBV11-2 to TRBJ2-2; 13 bases align to TRBD2. Germline lookup yields CDR1 SGHAT and CDR2 FQNNGV. The trim removed 8 bases at V and 3 bases at J, leaving 9 bases unmatched. The CDR3 covers 17 residues. CDR3 nucleotides: TGTGCCAGCCGAAGGACTAGCGGGAGAGTAGACACCGGGGAGCTGTTTTTT. As protein: CASRRTSGRVDTGELFF.

The chain employs TRBV6-1 and TRBJ1-1; D is unclear. Looked up from germline, CDR1 is MNHNS and CDR2 is SASEGT. V was trimmed by 3 bases and J by 0 bases, leaving 11 bases between them. CDR3 size: 15 residues. The CDR3 bases are TGTGCCAGCAGTGAGTACAGCGGCATGAACACTGAAGCTTTCTTT. It is translated as CASSEYSGMNTEAFF.

The J gene is TRBJ2-3, the V gene TRBV3-1 (or the pseudogene TRBV3-2); 10 nucleotides agree with TRBD1. V trimming: 4 bases; J trimming: 4 bases; junction bases outside the gene matches: 5. The germline CDR1 and CDR2 sequences are LGHDT and YNNKEL (reference sequence). The CDR3 spans 15 residues. CDR3 protein: CASSRFGQGADTQYF. The CDR3 DNA is TGTGCCAGCAGCCGCTTCGGACAGGGGGCAGATACGCAGTATTTT.

The chain links TRBV30 to TRBJ1-6; no clear D gene. V shed 5 bases and J shed 10 bases, with 15 bases lying between them. Germline CDR1 is GTSNPN and CDR2 is SVGIG (reference sequence). This CDR3 is built from 13 residues. CDR3 in DNA: TGTGCCTGGGCGACGGACCGAGGGTCACCCCTCCACTTT. The encoded protein is CAWATDRGSPLHF. Full variable domain (outside the CDR3, taken from reference TRBV30 and TRBJ1-6): SQTIHQWPATLVQPVGSPLSLECTVEGTSNPNLYWYRQAAGRGLQLLFYSVGIGQISSEVPQNLSASRPQDRQFILSSKKLLLSDSGFYLCAWATDRGSPLHFGNGTRLTVT.

The V gene is TRBV6-1, the J gene TRBJ2-3; 11 positions match TRBD2. Unmatched junction bases numbered 15, after V lost 4 bases and J lost 0 bases. CDR1 MNHNS and CDR2 SASEGT come from the germline V gene. The CDR3 covers 20 residues. As DNA, the CDR3 is TGTGCCAGCAGTGGAATTCCAGGGACTAGCGGTCCGACCAGCACAGATACGCAGTATTTT. It codes for CASSGIPGTSGPTSTDTQYF.

This chain uses TRBV28 with TRBJ2-4, with a possible D match to TRBD1 (6 bases). Trimming shortened V by 2 bases and J by 1 base, and 15 bases separated the two germline ends. The germline gives CDR1 MDHEN, CDR2 SYDVKM. The CDR3 length is 17 residues. In DNA form, the CDR3 reads TGTGCCAGCAGTTTAGGTGGCAGGGGCGAGGCCAAAAACATTCAGTACTTC. Amino acids: CASSLGGRGEAKNIQYF. Complete variable domain (other parts from reference TRBV28 and TRBJ2-4): DVKVTQSSRYLVKRTGEKVFLECVQDMDHENMFWYRQDPGLGLRLIYFSYDVKMKEKGDIPEGYSVSREKKERFSLILESASTNQTSMYLCASSLGGRGEAKNIQYFGAGTRLSVL.

The chain employs TRBV12-3 or TRBV12-4 and TRBJ1-1; D is unresolved. The V and J ends lost 8 bases and 10 bases respectively, with 20 bases between them. CDR3 size: 13 residues. The CDR3 here is CASCGVGVMGAFF. Here the CDR3 DNA reads TGTGCCAGCTGTGGCGTGGGCGTAATGGGAGCTTTCTTT.

This clone was observed a single time. CDR3 sequence reads: CASSVQVSTDTQYF. CDR3 sequence (DNA): TGTGCCAGCAGTGTACAGGTGTCCACAGATACGCAGTATTTT. V is TRBV27 and J is TRBJ2-3, with D maybe TRBD1 (5 bases). CDR1 and CDR2 from the germline V gene are MNHEY and SMNVEV (reference sequence). V lost 5 bases to trimming and J lost 2 bases, with 11 bases between them. There are 14 residues in the CDR3.

The V and J genes are TRBV24-1 and TRBJ2-1; TRBD1 is a possible D gene (6 bases). CDR3 length: 14 residues. V was cut by 3 bases and J by 7 bases, with 12 bases left in between. CDR1 is KGHDR and CDR2 is SFDVKD in the germline V gene. The DNA of the CDR3 is TGTGCCACCAGTGATAGGACAGTTGGGAATGAGCAGTTCTTC. Translating it yields CATSDRTVGNEQFF.

The chain employs TRBV5-5 and TRBJ2-5, with 10 bases that match TRBD2. Germline assignment: CDR1 SGHKS and CDR2 YYEKEE (reference sequence). This CDR3 spans 15 amino acids. J was trimmed by 4 bases and V by 3 bases; bases with no gene match: 6. In DNA, the CDR3 is TGTGCCAGCAGCTGGGGGAGCGGGAGGGGAGAGACCCAGTACTTC. Residues: CASSWGSGRGETQYF.